This T cell receptor beta chain was captured in a study of Graves' ophthalmopathy and Graves' hyperthyroidism. Study conclusions and caveats: Blood also carried most expanded thyroid clonotypes exceeding 0.001 frequency.

Comments on this clonotype: Its antigen is not known. The germline gene is not matched at one end of the junction; a read error may be the cause.

The CDR3 loop spans 14 amino acids. Germline assignment: CDR1 ENHRY and CDR2 SYGVKD. From fresh peripheral blood, about 10 ml in volume, the PBMCs were obtained. Amplifying from RNA transcripts, the study obtained TCR beta CDR3 regions. First-round RT-PCR relied on HTBI primers, and a second-round multiplex PCR came next. TCRdb re-called the multiplex PCR reads with MiXCR, one entry per CDR3 protein. The sample lists more than 550,000 distinct CDR3 sequences; over 40% were seen once. Sequencing was done on a sample of peripheral blood. The chain combines TRBV10-3 with TRBJ2-7; D gene unclear. The TCR sequence derives from an adult man with Graves' ophthalmopathy. The CDR3: CASSYAGEYYEQYF. CDR3 nucleotides: TGTGCCAGCAGTTACGCCGGAGAATACTACGAGCAGTACTTC.